The TCR beta chain under discussion was sequenced for a study of blood T cell repertoires in COVID-19. Germline assignment: CDR1 LGHDT and CDR2 YNNKEL (reference sequence). The V and J ends lost 7 bases and 5 bases respectively, with 8 bases between them. The CDR3 runs to 11 residues. Libraries were prepared by immunoSEQ multiplex PCR; TCRdb keeps only in-frame clonotypes and omits some of them. The data show 380,000 or so clones, around 90% seen once. This sequence joins TRBV3-1 (or the pseudogene TRBV3-2) and TRBJ1-1; weak D call: TRBD1 (5 bases). The receptor was isolated from a woman aged 40 to 49 with acute COVID-19. Sequencing was performed on PBMCs or T cells enriched from blood (not recorded which). In DNA, the CDR3 is TGTGCCAGCACTGGGGCGACTGAAGCTTTCTTT. Protein product: CASTGATEAFF.